A single sample is the source of the 30 T cell receptor beta chains below, sequenced in a study of T cells after yellow fever vaccination. In TCRdb, the 5' RACE reads were re-called with MiXCR into one record per CDR3 protein. The table includes some 320,000 distinct CDR3 sequences, about 10% detected once. The input for sequencing was CD4+ T cells sorted from PBMCs, taken 5 days after the yellow fever booster vaccination. These receptors originate from a man aged 18 to 35 who received the YFV17D yellow fever vaccine.

This clonotype was seen a few times. The gene calls are TRBV19 and TRBJ1-1, with a weak D call TRBD1 (5 bases). The CDR3 is 15 amino acids. CDR1 and CDR2 (germline): LNHDA, SQIVND (reference sequence). V was clipped by 7 bases and J by 4 bases, with 19 bases between them. The CDR3 DNA is TGTGCCAGTACTCGTGATATCGTCGGGGGCACTGAAGCTTTCTTT. This translates into CASTRDIVGGTEAFF. Looking up the rest from reference TRBV19 and TRBJ1-1 gives the full variable domain: DGGITQSPKYLFRKEGQNVTLSCEQNLNHDAMYWYRQDPGQGLRLIYYSQIVNDFQKGDIAEGYSVSREKKESFPLTVTSAQKNPTAFYLCASTRDIVGGTEAFFGQGTRLTVV.

Only a few counts were recorded for this clonotype. V gene TRBV7-9 combines with J gene TRBJ2-3; D may be TRBD2 (5 bases). The CDR3 has 13 residues. Germline lookup yields CDR1 SEHNR and CDR2 FQNEAQ (reference sequence). V was trimmed by 4 bases and J by 5 bases, leaving 10 bases between them. CDR3 region: CASSSLGLDTQYF. In nucleotides, the CDR3 is TGTGCCAGCAGCTCCCTCGGACTAGATACGCAGTATTTT.

V and J are TRBV20-1 and TRBJ2-1; 9 bases agree with TRBD1. Germline values: CDR1 DFQATT, CDR2 SNEGSKA (reference sequence). The CDR3 runs 14 residues. The trim removed 5 bases at V and 8 bases at J, leaving 10 bases unmatched. The CDR3 region is CSALPAQGAHEQFF. CDR3 nucleotides: TGCAGTGCTCTCCCGGCACAGGGGGCCCATGAGCAGTTCTTC.

This clonotype was observed a few times. This chain joins TRBV6-5 and TRBJ1-2, with D hard to call. Germline CDR1 and CDR2: MNHEY and SVGAGI. The CDR3 is 15 amino acids. With 2 bases removed from V and 2 bases from J, the gap between germline ends came to 12 bases. This CDR3 reads CASSYQRLGNYGYTF. CDR3 DNA sequence: TGTGCCAGCAGTTACCAGCGTCTGGGGAACTATGGCTACACCTTC.

CDR3 nucleotides: TGTGCCAGCGGTTCTGGGGGTTTCTACTCCACAGATACGCAGTATTTT. Protein: CASGSGGFYSTDTQYF. V usage is TRBV7-9 and J usage is TRBJ2-3; tentatively, D is TRBD1 or TRBD2 (5 bases each). The ends were cut back, 8 bases at V and 2 bases at J, with 20 bases in the middle. Germline values: CDR1 SEHNR, CDR2 FQNEAQ (reference sequence). The CDR3 loop spans 16 amino acids.

The chain employs TRBV10-3 and TRBJ2-3, with 9 bases that match TRBD2. V shed 4 bases and J 0 bases; nucleotides not matched to a gene: 5. The CDR3 loop spans 16 amino acids. The germline CDR1 and CDR2 sequences are ENHRY and SYGVKD. In DNA, the CDR3 is TGTGCCATCAGTGTTTCTAGCGGGGTTAGCACAGATACGCAGTATTTT. Protein sequence: CAISVSSGVSTDTQYF.

This clonotype was observed many times. The genes are TRBV3-1 and TRBJ2-5, with 8 bases fitting TRBD2. V trimming: 3 bases; J trimming: 4 bases; junction bases outside the gene matches: 10. The germline V gene encodes CDR1 LGHDT and CDR2 YNNKEL (reference sequence). The length of the CDR3 is 16 residues. For the CDR3, the DNA is TGTGCCAGCAGCCACCCCGGGGGGGCGGGGTTAGAGACCCAGTACTTC. Amino acid sequence: CASSHPGGAGLETQYF.

This chain uses TRBV12-3 or TRBV12-4 with TRBJ2-5; 7 nucleotides match TRBD2. V lost 7 bases and J lost 4; bases outside the gene matches: 9. CDR3 size: 14 residues. CDR3 loop: CASTTFGGGETQYF. The CDR3 nucleotides read TGTGCCAGCACCACCTTTGGCGGGGGAGAGACCCAGTACTTC.

This clonotype was seen at least ten times. V is TRBV20-1 and J is TRBJ1-6; D possibly corresponds to TRBD1 (5 bases). This CDR3 is 12 amino acids long. Germline CDR1 DFQATT, CDR2 SNEGSKA (reference sequence). V was clipped by 3 bases and J by 5 bases, with 5 bases between them. The CDR3 reads CSARGDNSPLHF. The DNA of the CDR3 is TGCAGTGCTAGGGGGGATAATTCACCCCTCCACTTT.

This clonotype appeared a few times. The chain links TRBV6-2 or TRBV6-3 to TRBJ2-3; no reliable D call. Trimming stripped 6 bases from V and 2 bases from J, with 12 bases between. The CDR3 totals 14 residues. Germline V gene data show CDR1 as MNHEY and CDR2 as SVGEGT. The CDR3: CASRPGPVTDTQYF. CDR3 sequence (DNA): TGTGCCAGCAGACCTGGGCCAGTCACAGATACGCAGTATTTT.

This clonotype has only a few counts. The chain has TRBV29-1 and TRBJ1-5; D gene uncertain. The V gene's germline CDR1 is SQVTM and CDR2 ANQGSEA. Trimming shortened V by 5 bases and J by 0 bases, and 8 bases separated the two germline ends. This CDR3 contains 13 residues. The CDR3 is CSVQYHSNQPQHF. CDR3 bases: TGCAGCGTTCAGTATCATAGCAATCAGCCCCAGCATTTT. Combining the CDR3 with reference TRBV29-1 and TRBJ1-5 gives the whole variable domain SAVISQKPSRDICQRGTSLTIQCQVDSQVTMMFWYRQQPGQSLTLIATANQGSEATYESGFVIDKFPISRPNLTFSTLTVSNMSPEDSSIYLCSVQYHSNQPQHFGDGTRLSIL.

The chain recombines TRBV12-5 with TRBJ1-6; D is perhaps TRBD1 (5 bases). The CDR3 totals 14 residues. V lost 7 bases, J lost 3 bases, and 10 bases lay in between. CDR1 is LGHNT, CDR2 FRNRAP, per germline. DNA of the CDR3: TGTGCTAGTGCCGTAGACAGCTATAATTCACCCCTCCACTTT. It specifies CASAVDSYNSPLHF.

The rearrangement joins TRBV3-1 to TRBJ1-6; D not certain. V was clipped by 3 bases and J by 2 bases, with 5 bases between them. The V gene's germline CDR1 is LGHDT and CDR2 YNNKEL (reference sequence). The CDR3 covers 14 residues. The CDR3 bases are TGTGCCAGCAGCCAGGGTACCTATAATTCACCCCTCCACTTT. Its translation: CASSQGTYNSPLHF. Based on the CDR3 plus reference TRBV3-1 and TRBJ1-6, the full variable domain is DTAVSQTPKYLVTQMGNDKSIKCEQNLGHDTMYWYKQDSKKFLKIMFSYNNKELIINETVPNRFSPKSPDKAHLNLHINSLELGDSAVYFCASSQGTYNSPLHFGNGTRLTVT.

There are a few counts of this clonotype. The rearrangement links TRBV10-3 to TRBJ1-3; D is unclear. Trimming left V 2 bases short and J 0 bases short, with 2 bases between. The CDR3 extends over 13 amino acids. Germline CDR1 ENHRY, CDR2 SYGVKD. As DNA, the CDR3 is TGTGCCATCAGTGAGGTCTCTGGAAACACCATATATTTT. Its translation: CAISEVSGNTIYF.

This clonotype was counted many times. The genes are TRBV9 and TRBJ1-6; TRBD1 aligns across 8 bases. The CDR3 extends over 15 amino acids. V gave up 3 bases and J gave up 6 bases; unmatched junction bases: 5. CDR1 and CDR2 from the germline V gene are SGDLS and YYNGEE. This CDR3 reads CASSASGGGNSPLHF. CDR3 nucleotide sequence: TGTGCCAGCAGCGCCTCAGGGGGCGGTAATTCACCCCTCCACTTT.

The rearrangement uses TRBV7-8 and TRBJ1-5; 7 bases match TRBD1. Germline CDR1 SGHVS, CDR2 FQNEAQ. The CDR3 runs to 17 residues. The junction had 10 bases not matched to a gene; V was cut back by 5 bases and J by 0 bases. The CDR3 DNA reads as TGTGCCAGCAGCACAGGCCGGGACAGCTATAGCAATCAGCCCCAGCATTTT. This sequence encodes CASSTGRDSYSNQPQHF.

This clonotype was seen many times. This rearrangement joins TRBV4-3 to TRBJ2-3, with 8 nucleotides matching TRBD2. J gave up 4 bases and V 0 bases, and 3 bases lay outside the gene matches. Germline lookup yields CDR1 LGHNA and CDR2 YSLEER. The CDR3 totals 15 residues. CDR3 sequence reads: CASSQDAGGADTQYF. The CDR3 region has the DNA TGCGCCAGCAGCCAAGATGCGGGGGGAGCAGATACGCAGTATTTT.

This clonotype was detected only a few times. The chain employs TRBV12-3 or TRBV12-4 and TRBJ2-5; no definite D call. This CDR3 contains 13 residues. Deletions cut 5 bases from V and 0 bases from J, with 7 bases between. The CDR3 loop is CASSGRNQETQYF. The CDR3 nucleotides read TGTGCCAGCAGTGGCAGAAACCAAGAGACCCAGTACTTC.

The V call is TRBV7-9, the J call TRBJ2-3; D gene unclear. The germline V gene has CDR1 SEHNR and CDR2 FQNEAQ (reference sequence). This CDR3 region has 14 residues. The germline V and J ends were trimmed by 3 bases and 6 bases, with 13 bases remaining between them. Written as DNA, the CDR3 is TGTGCCAGCAGCTTTGCTAGAACGACGGATACGCAGTATTTT. It is translated as CASSFARTTDTQYF.

This clonotype was counted ten times or more. The chain couples TRBV20-1 to TRBJ2-7; TRBD1 agrees at 8 bases. CDR3 size: 14 residues. V was pared by 6 bases and J by 5 bases, with 12 bases of the junction left unmatched. From germline, CDR1 is DFQATT and CDR2 SNEGSKA (reference sequence). The CDR3 protein is CSAPGTGHPDEQYF. In nucleotides, the CDR3 is TGCAGTGCGCCCGGGACAGGACACCCCGACGAGCAGTACTTC.

In this sample, this clonotype turned up a few times. The chain joins TRBV2 to TRBJ2-3; D not certain. V was shortened by 8 bases and J by 4 bases, with 16 bases between the two germline ends. This CDR3 has 14 amino acids. From germline, CDR1 is SNHLY and CDR2 FYNNEI. The CDR3 DNA reads as TGTGCCAGCCAAGAAGTAGGGAATGCAGATACGCAGTATTTT. The encoded protein is CASQEVGNADTQYF. Using reference TRBV2 and TRBJ2-3 for the parts outside the CDR3, the full variable domain is EPEVTQTPSHQVTQMGQEVILRCVPISNHLYFYWYRQILGQKVEFLVSFYNNEISEKSEIFDDQFSVERPDGSNFTLKIRSTKLEDSAMYFCASQEVGNADTQYFGPGTRLTVL.

The rearrangement uses TRBV6-6 and TRBJ2-7, with 8 nucleotides matching TRBD1. Germline V gene sequence: CDR1 MNHNY, CDR2 SVGAGI (reference sequence). This CDR3 comprises 14 residues. J lost 7 bases, V lost 8 bases, and 13 bases had no gene match. This CDR3 reads CASGLQGVAREQYV. The CDR3 DNA reads TGTGCCAGCGGACTACAGGGGGTAGCTAGGGAGCAGTACGTC.

This clonotype was detected ten times or more. The chain uses TRBV29-1 and TRBJ2-3; D is unclear. The CDR3 contains 11 residues. The germline V gene has CDR1 SQVTM and CDR2 ANQGSEA. Between the trimmed V and J ends, which lost 8 bases and 4 bases, there was a span of 10 bases. In nucleotides, the CDR3 is TGCAGCCCTACTGAGGCAGATACGCAGTATTTT. It translates to CSPTEADTQYF.

This clonotype was seen only a few times. This chain connects TRBV5-1 to TRBJ1-2; 7 bases agree with TRBD1. The trim removed 3 bases at V and 6 bases at J, leaving 2 bases unmatched. This CDR3 is 12 amino acids long. Germline assignment: CDR1 SGHRS and CDR2 YFSETQ. This chain's CDR3 is CASSSTGDGYTF. The CDR3 DNA reads as TGCGCCAGCAGCTCAACAGGGGATGGCTACACCTTC.

This clonotype was seen only a few times. The chain recombines TRBV5-1 with TRBJ2-5; 13 nucleotides align to TRBD2. The CDR3 runs to 16 residues. CDR1 and CDR2 from the germline V gene are SGHRS and YFSETQ. With 4 bases clipped from V and 3 bases from J, the junction kept 6 bases outside the gene matches. CDR3 bases: TGCGCCAGCAGCCCGGGACTAGCGGGGACAGAAGAGACCCAGTACTTC. This translates into CASSPGLAGTEETQYF.

V is TRBV29-1 and J is TRBJ1-1, with no clear D. V gave up 2 bases and J gave up 3 bases, with 10 bases separating them. The CDR3 covers 13 residues. The V gene's germline CDR1 is SQVTM and CDR2 ANQGSEA. DNA for the CDR3: TGCAGCGTTGAATTGGGTGGATACACTGAAGCTTTCTTT. It yields the protein CSVELGGYTEAFF.

The chain is built from TRBV9 and TRBJ1-1, with D perhaps TRBD1 (6 bases). V lost 4 bases and J lost 3, with 22 bases in between. The CDR3 loop spans 17 amino acids. Germline CDR1 SGDLS, CDR2 YYNGEE. The CDR3 here is CASSRDNTIRGDTEAFF. CDR3 bases: TGTGCCAGCAGCCGGGACAATACGATTAGGGGGGACACTGAAGCTTTCTTT.

This clonotype has more than one count but fewer than ten. The rearrangement joins TRBV2 to TRBJ1-2, with TRBD1 identical over 7 bases. The length of the CDR3 is 13 residues. Germline V CDR1 and CDR2: SNHLY, FYNNEI. V was pared by 7 bases and J by 0 bases, with 2 bases of the junction left unmatched. DNA for the CDR3: TGTGCCAGCACAGGGGGGCCTAACTATGGCTACACCTTC. Translated: CASTGGPNYGYTF. Combining the CDR3 with reference TRBV2 and TRBJ1-2 gives the whole variable domain EPEVTQTPSHQVTQMGQEVILRCVPISNHLYFYWYRQILGQKVEFLVSFYNNEISEKSEIFDDQFSVERPDGSNFTLKIRSTKLEDSAMYFCASTGGPNYGYTFGSGTRLTVV.

The V and J genes are TRBV6-2 or TRBV6-3 and TRBJ2-2; D is possibly TRBD1 (6 bases). Per germline, CDR1 MNHEY and CDR2 SVGEGT. The CDR3 is made up of 16 amino acids. V was pared by 5 bases and J by 7 bases, with 20 bases between. The CDR3 coding sequence is TGTGCCAGCAGTCCCATCAGGGACATCTTCGTCGGGGAGCTGTTTTTT. Its translation is CASSPIRDIFVGELFF.

In this sample, this clonotype turned up a few times. The chain is built from TRBV12-3 or TRBV12-4 and TRBJ2-7; TRBD1 matches at 9 bases. V gave up 4 bases and J gave up 7 bases; unmatched junction bases: 8. The CDR3 has 14 residues. The DNA for the CDR3 is TGTGCCAGCAGTTCCGGGACAGGGTCGGGAGAGCAGTACTTC. Amino acids: CASSSGTGSGEQYF.